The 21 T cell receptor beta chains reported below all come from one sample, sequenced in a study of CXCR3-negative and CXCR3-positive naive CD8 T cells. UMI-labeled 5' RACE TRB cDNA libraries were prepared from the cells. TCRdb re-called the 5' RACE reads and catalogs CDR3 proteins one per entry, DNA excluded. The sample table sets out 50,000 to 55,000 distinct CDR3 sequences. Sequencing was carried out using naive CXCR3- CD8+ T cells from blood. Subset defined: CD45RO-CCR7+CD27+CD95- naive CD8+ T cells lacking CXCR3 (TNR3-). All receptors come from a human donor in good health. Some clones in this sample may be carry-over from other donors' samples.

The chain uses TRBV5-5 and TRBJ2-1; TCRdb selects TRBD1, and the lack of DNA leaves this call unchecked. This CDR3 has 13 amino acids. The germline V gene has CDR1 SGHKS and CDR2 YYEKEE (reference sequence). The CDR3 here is CASSLWGVEEQFF.

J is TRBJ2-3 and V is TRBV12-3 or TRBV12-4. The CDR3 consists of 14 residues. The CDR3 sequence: CASRRASFTDTQYF.

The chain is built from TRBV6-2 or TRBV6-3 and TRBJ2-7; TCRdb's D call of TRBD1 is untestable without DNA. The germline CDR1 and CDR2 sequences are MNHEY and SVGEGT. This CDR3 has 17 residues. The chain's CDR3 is CASNDPLGGMSSYEQYF.

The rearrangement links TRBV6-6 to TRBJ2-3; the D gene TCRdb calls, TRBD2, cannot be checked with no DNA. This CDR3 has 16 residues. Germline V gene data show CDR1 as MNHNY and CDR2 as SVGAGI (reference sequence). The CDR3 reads CASSPGREPYTDTQYF.

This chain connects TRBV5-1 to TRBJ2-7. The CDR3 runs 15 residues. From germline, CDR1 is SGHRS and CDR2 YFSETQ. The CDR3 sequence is CASSLGADSSYEQYF.

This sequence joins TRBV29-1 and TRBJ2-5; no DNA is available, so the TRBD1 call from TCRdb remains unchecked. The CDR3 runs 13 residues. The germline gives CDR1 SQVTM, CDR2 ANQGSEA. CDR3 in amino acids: CSVDKGAGETQYF.

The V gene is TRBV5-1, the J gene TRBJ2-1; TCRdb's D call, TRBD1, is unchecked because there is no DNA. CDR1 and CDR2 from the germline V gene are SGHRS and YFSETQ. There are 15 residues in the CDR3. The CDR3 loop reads CASSSISSGGNEQFF.

This CDR3 is CSARTAQGGDTEAFF. The chain employs TRBV20-1 and TRBJ1-1; the D call from TCRdb, TRBD1, cannot be confirmed without DNA. This CDR3 is 15 amino acids long. The germline V gene has CDR1 DFQATT and CDR2 SNEGSKA (reference sequence).

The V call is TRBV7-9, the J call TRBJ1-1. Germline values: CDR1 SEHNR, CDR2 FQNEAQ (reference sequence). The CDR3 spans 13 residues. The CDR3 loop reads CASSRPGGKEAFF.

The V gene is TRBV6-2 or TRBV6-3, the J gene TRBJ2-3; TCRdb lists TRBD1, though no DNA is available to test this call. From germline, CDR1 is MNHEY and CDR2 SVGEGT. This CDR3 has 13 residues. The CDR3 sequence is CASREDITDTQYF.

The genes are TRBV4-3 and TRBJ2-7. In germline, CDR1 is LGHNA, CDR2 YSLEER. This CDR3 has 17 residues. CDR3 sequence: CASSQDIALGISYEQYF.

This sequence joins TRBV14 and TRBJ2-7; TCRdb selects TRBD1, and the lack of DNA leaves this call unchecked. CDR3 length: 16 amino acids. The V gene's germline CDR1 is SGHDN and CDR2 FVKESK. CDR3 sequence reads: CASSQESAGEGSEQYF.

The CDR3 sequence is CASSEVALDTGELFF. This chain connects TRBV2 to TRBJ2-2. Germline CDR1 and CDR2: SNHLY and FYNNEI. The CDR3 runs 15 residues.

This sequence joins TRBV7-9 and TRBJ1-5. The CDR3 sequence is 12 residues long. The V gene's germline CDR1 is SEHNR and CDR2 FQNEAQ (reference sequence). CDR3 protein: CASSLEVQPQHF.

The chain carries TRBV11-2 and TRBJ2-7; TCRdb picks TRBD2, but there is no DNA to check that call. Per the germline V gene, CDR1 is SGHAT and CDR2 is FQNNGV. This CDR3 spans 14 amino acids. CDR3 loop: CASSSSGRLYEQYF. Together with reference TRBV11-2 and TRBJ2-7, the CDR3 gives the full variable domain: EAGVAQSPRYKIIEKRQSVAFWCNPISGHATLYWYQQILGQGPKLLIQFQNNGVVDDSQLPKDRFSAERLKGVDSTLKIQPAKLEDSAVYLCASSSSGRLYEQYFGPGTRLTVT.

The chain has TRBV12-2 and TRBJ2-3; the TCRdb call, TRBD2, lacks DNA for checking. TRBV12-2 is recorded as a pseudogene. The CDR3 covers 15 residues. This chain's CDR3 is CASRLAAGGPHTQYF.

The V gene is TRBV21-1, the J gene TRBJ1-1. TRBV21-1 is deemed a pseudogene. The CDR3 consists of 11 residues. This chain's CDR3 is CASSKETEAFF.

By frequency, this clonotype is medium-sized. CDR3 sequence reads: CSVEKQNIQYF. The chain recombines TRBV29-1 with TRBJ2-4. The CDR3 runs 11 residues. The V gene's germline CDR1 is SQVTM and CDR2 ANQGSEA.

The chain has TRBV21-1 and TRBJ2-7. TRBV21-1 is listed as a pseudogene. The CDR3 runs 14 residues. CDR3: CASSKVAGSYEQYF.

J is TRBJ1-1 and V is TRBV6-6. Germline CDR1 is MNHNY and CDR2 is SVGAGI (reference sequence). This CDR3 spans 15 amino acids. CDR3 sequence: CASSYGEGENTEAFF.

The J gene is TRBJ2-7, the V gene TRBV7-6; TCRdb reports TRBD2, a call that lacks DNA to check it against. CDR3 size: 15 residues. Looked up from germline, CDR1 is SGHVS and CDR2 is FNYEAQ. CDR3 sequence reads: CASSSSSGSSYEQYF.